Below are 14 T cell receptor beta chains sequenced from a single sample in a study of shared clonotypes between healthy human individuals. CD45RO-negative CD8 cells positively selected for CCR7 made up the naive population, which excluded terminally differentiated effector memory CD45RA+ cells. Method: immunoSEQ multiplex PCR; TCRdb's copy keeps in-frame clones and lacks some. Of more than 2 million clones detected, over 85% appear once; the ten largest clones hold about 1.1%. Sequencing was performed on naive CD8+ T cells sorted from blood. The source is a man aged 18 to 30 in good health.

The rearrangement links TRBV11-2 to TRBJ1-1, with 9 bases matching TRBD1. CDR3 size: 15 residues. Germline CDR1 is SGHAT and CDR2 is FQNNGV. Germline trimming cut 5 bases from V and 1 base from J; bases unmatched to any gene: 5. The CDR3 bases are TGTGCCAGCAGCGGAGGACAGGGGACGAACACTGAAGCTTTCTTT. It specifies CASSGGQGTNTEAFF.

This chain links TRBV9 with TRBJ1-2, with D hard to call. Germline V gene sequence: CDR1 SGDLS, CDR2 YYNGEE. Trimming left V 3 bases short and J 4 bases short, with 13 bases between. The CDR3 contains 14 residues. CDR3 protein: CASSEEGLGYGYTF. The CDR3 nucleotides read TGTGCCAGCAGCGAGGAGGGCCTGGGCTATGGCTACACCTTC.

This clone has just one count. The rearrangement links TRBV5-6 to TRBJ2-4, with D possibly matching TRBD2 (6 bases). With 7 bases removed from V and 0 bases from J, the gap between germline ends came to 17 bases. Germline V gene lookup returns CDR1 SGHDT and CDR2 YYEEEE. There are 16 residues in the CDR3. The CDR3 is CASGSGVALAKNIQYF. CDR3 DNA: TGTGCCAGCGGGTCGGGGGTGGCCTTAGCCAAAAACATTCAGTACTTC.

The CDR3 DNA sequence: TGTGCCAGCAGTTTATTCACGGGCAATCAGCCCCAGCATTTT. Translated, it gives CASSLFTGNQPQHF. The J gene is TRBJ1-5, the V gene TRBV27; D gene ambiguous. Germline CDR1 and CDR2: MNHEY and SMNVEV (reference sequence). The CDR3 contains 14 residues. V lost 1 base to trimming and J lost 2 bases, with 6 bases between them.

This chain connects TRBV27 to TRBJ2-7; D not certain. This CDR3 is built from 13 residues. With 5 bases removed from V and 11 bases from J, the gap between germline ends came to 19 bases. Per the germline V gene, CDR1 is MNHEY and CDR2 is SMNVEV (reference sequence). Here the CDR3 reads CASSRLGPRLEYF. Written as DNA, the CDR3 is TGTGCCAGCAGTCGATTAGGACCACGTCTAGAGTACTTC.

This chain links TRBV30 with TRBJ2-1; 10 positions match TRBD2. Germline V gene data show CDR1 as GTSNPN and CDR2 as SVGIG (reference sequence). V trimming: 4 bases; J trimming: 5 bases; junction bases outside the gene matches: 5. The CDR3 runs 14 residues. In DNA form, the CDR3 reads TGTGCCTGGAATAGCGGGAGGCCAGACAATGAGCAGTTCTTC. Its translation: CAWNSGRPDNEQFF.

The rearrangement uses TRBV11-2 and TRBJ2-7; D is undetermined. The CDR3 sequence is 13 residues long. V lost 5 bases to trimming and J lost 4 bases, with 12 bases between them. Germline assignment: CDR1 SGHAT and CDR2 FQNNGV. CDR3 nucleotides: TGTGCCAGCAGCCTCGCTTGGGATTACGAGCAGTACTTC. Its protein is CASSLAWDYEQYF.

This rearrangement joins TRBV9 to TRBJ2-2; possibly TRBD1 for D (6 bases). CDR3 size: 16 residues. From germline, CDR1 is SGDLS and CDR2 YYNGEE. Trimming stripped 0 bases from V and 5 bases from J, with 14 bases between. The CDR3 bases are TGTGCCAGCAGCGTAGCAGTCAGGGGTAATACCGGGGAGCTGTTTTTT. Protein product: CASSVAVRGNTGELFF.

Regarding this clone: An end of the junction differs from the germline gene, which may be a read error. The chain recombines TRBV7-9 with TRBJ1-2; tentative D call: TRBD1 (6 bases). This CDR3 spans 12 amino acids. CDR1 is SEHNR and CDR2 is FQNEAQ in the germline V gene (reference sequence). The CDR3 DNA is TGTGCCAGCAGCTTAGACCACAGGGAGTTCTCCTTC. It translates to CASSLDHREFSF.

The genes are TRBV27 and TRBJ1-1; D remains unclear. This CDR3 has 14 residues. Germline values: CDR1 MNHEY, CDR2 SMNVEV (reference sequence). The V end lost 4 bases, the J end lost 7 bases, and 16 bases lay between the germline ends. The CDR3 reads CASSSRRDGNEAFF. CDR3 sequence (DNA): TGTGCCAGCAGTTCACGGAGGGATGGCAATGAAGCTTTCTTT.

The rearrangement joins TRBV6-1 to TRBJ1-1; D is undetermined. The CDR3 totals 11 residues. V lost 3 bases and J lost 7, with 6 bases in between. Germline V gene sequence: CDR1 MNHNS, CDR2 SASEGT. In DNA, the CDR3 is TGTGCCAGCAGTGATGGCCTTGAAGCTTTCTTT. This codes for CASSDGLEAFF.

The chain combines TRBV27 with TRBJ2-3, with 9 bases aligning to TRBD1. The CDR3 consists of 14 residues. With V trimmed by 5 bases and J by 6 bases, 6 bases remained unmatched. The germline CDR1 and CDR2 sequences are MNHEY and SMNVEV (reference sequence). The CDR3 region has the DNA TGTGCCAGCAGTCCCGGGACAGGGTACGATACGCAGTATTTT. This gives the protein CASSPGTGYDTQYF.

The gene calls are TRBV4-1 and TRBJ2-2, with 7 bases fitting TRBD2. The V and J ends lost 3 bases and 10 bases, in that order; junction bases with no gene match: 2. Germline loops: CDR1 MGHRA, CDR2 YSYEKL. The CDR3 runs 12 residues. CDR3 region: CASSHAGVELFF. The CDR3 DNA reads TGCGCCAGCAGCCATGCGGGGGTGGAGCTGTTTTTT.

The chain uses TRBV27 and TRBJ2-5, with unresolved D. The CDR3 consists of 14 residues. Looked up from germline, CDR1 is MNHEY and CDR2 is SMNVEV (reference sequence). Trimming removed 1 base from V and 7 bases from J, with 13 bases in between. DNA for the CDR3: TGTGCCAGCAGTTTATTGGCCCACCGAGGGACCCAGTACTTC. Its translation: CASSLLAHRGTQYF.